This T cell receptor beta chain was observed in a study of T cell responses to AZD1222 COVID-19 vaccine (dated by TCRdb to about 2021). Context from the whole study: TCR sequencing covered over 230 trial participants: approximately 200 given two doses of AZD1222 and 26 given two doses of MenACWY control vaccine. Trial participants were enrolled into age subgroups of 18-55, 56-69 and 70-plus years, which contained about 150, 27 and 61 TCR-sequenced participants, respectively.

The CDR3 regions of human TCRbeta chains were analyzed by immunosequencing. The authors' pipeline ran thus. TCRs in the repertoires were compared against a reference library of SARS-CoV-2-specific TCRs that had been generated with the MIRA antigen-specificity platform. Breadth meant the fraction of unique TCRs that were SARS-CoV-2-associated, whereas depth meant the fraction of total T cells that were SARS-CoV-2-associated. Using the MIRA data, each spike-specific TCR was mapped to the spike region that the TCR reacts to and placed in a CD4 or CD8 class. Log10-transformed breadth and depth values were compared by one-way ANOVA with Sidak's multiple comparisons tests. The source is immuneACCESS, and TCRdb retained only in-frame sequences with V and J called. Part of the clones is not carried over; for the studies checked, unresolved V genes explain less than half of this, and the remainder is unexplained. The V and J calls and clone size were taken over from that table, and D and trimming were inferred from the DNA. The sample table shows around 160,000 clones, and about 90% are seen once. The top ten hold about 4% of the sample.

Counted from cysteine to phenylalanine, this CDR3 has 13 amino acids. The CDR3 DNA has 39 bases and is translated from base 1. For CDR1 and CDR2, the germline V gene lists MNHNS and SASEGT. The junction carries 5 bases between V and J, which are trimmed by 2 bases and 4 bases respectively. Taken with the paper, the label for time point translates to: about 28 days (+/-7) after the second vaccine dose. AZD1222 recipients with second doses at about 4 weeks or about 12 weeks were pooled, because spike-specific TCR depth and breadth did not differ between schedules. Vaccinee samples were obtained from the UK trials COV001 and COV002, which included a single-blind randomized controlled phase 2/3 trial of AZD1222 (ChAdOx1 nCoV-19) in healthy adults. Trial participant PBMC samples were collected at day 0 and day 28 after the second dose for TCRbeta chain sequencing. Study-wide conclusions, independent of this receptor: CD4 TCRs associated with the vaccine covered the entire spike protein, and the dominant responses were in regions 160-218 and 743-854. Most participants were white British and females outnumbered males, and the authors suggested that clonal diversity may have been underestimated. Because no samples from the day 14 peak response were available, repertoires could be characterized only after the peak T cell response. In the small 56-69-year group, the increase in depth fell short of significance, most likely because of low power. Reportedly, almost half of the unique spike-specific TCRs recognized epitopes lying outside the regions that are mutated in the B.1.351 and B.1.1.7 variants. A significant rise in spike-specific TCR breadth and depth was observed after two AZD1222 doses relative to day 0 and relative to MenACWY recipients. Conclusions about previously exposed vaccinees are limited because only six or seven AZD1222 recipients were SARS-CoV-2 seropositive at baseline.

The sample holds a few counts of this clone. Its target antigen remains unknown. No base qualities exist here, and no much larger clone lies one base off it. The sequence came from an adult who received the AZD1222 COVID-19 vaccine. The chain is made from TRBV6-1 and TRBJ2-2; no D segment can be confidently identified. The sample here was peripheral blood, taken 28 days after the second AZD1222 dose. The CDR3: CASSETITGELFF. The nucleotides are TGTGCCAGCAGTGAAACAATCACCGGGGAGCTGTTTTTT.